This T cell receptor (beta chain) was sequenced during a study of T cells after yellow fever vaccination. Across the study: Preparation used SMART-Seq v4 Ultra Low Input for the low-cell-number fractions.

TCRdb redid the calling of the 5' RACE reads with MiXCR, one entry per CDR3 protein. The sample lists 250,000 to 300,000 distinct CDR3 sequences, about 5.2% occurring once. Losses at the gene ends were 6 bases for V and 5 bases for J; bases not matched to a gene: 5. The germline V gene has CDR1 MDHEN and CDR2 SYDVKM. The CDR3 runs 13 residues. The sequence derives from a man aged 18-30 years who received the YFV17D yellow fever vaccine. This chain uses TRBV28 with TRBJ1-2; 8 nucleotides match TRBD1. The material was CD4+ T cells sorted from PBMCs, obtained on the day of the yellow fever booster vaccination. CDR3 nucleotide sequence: TGTGCCAGCAGCCCTACAGGGGGGTATGGCTACACCTTC. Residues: CASSPTGGYGYTF.